The 5 T cell receptor beta chains below all came from one sample that was sequenced in a study of blood T cell repertoires in COVID-19. Repertoires were generated with immunoSEQ multiplex PCR, while TCRdb's copy carries only in-frame clones and drops some. Among more than 150,000 clones, around four fifths were seen once, and the ten largest hold under 5.5%. Sequenced input: peripheral blood. Receptors originate from a woman aged 25 to 39 with acute or convalescent COVID-19.

The chain carries TRBV5-1 and TRBJ2-1; perhaps TRBD1 as D (6 bases). Looked up from germline, CDR1 is SGHRS and CDR2 is YFSETQ. Trimming pared 7 bases from V and 10 bases from J, leaving 21 bases between. The CDR3 loop spans 14 amino acids. CDR3 DNA: TGCGCCAGCCTCGCAGGGGTCCCCTCGGGGGAGCAGTTCTTC. Encoded protein: CASLAGVPSGEQFF.

This clone showed up just a few times. The chain has TRBV21-1 and TRBJ2-4; TRBD2, as called in the table, went unchecked against the DNA. TRBV21-1 is a recognized pseudogene. The CDR3 has 17 residues. CDR3 sequence: CASSKERAGITKNIQYF. In DNA, the CDR3 is TGTGCCAGCAGCAAAGAAAGAGCGGGAATTACCAAAAACATTCAGTACTTC.

In this sample, this clone turned up once. The chain combines TRBV11-3 with TRBJ2-1, with TRBD2 matching 13 bases. The ends lost 4 bases at V and 7 bases at J; junction bases unmatched: 7. Germline V gene lookup returns CDR1 SGHNT and CDR2 YENEEA. CDR3 length equals 16 residues. As DNA, the CDR3 is TGTGCCAGCAGCTGGGGGACTAGCGGGATTTTTAATGAGCAGTTCTTC. This codes for CASSWGTSGIFNEQFF.

The chain joins TRBV7-2 to TRBJ1-5; TRBD1 is a possible D gene (6 bases). Germline CDR1 reads SGHTA; CDR2 reads FQGNSA. The CDR3 has 14 residues. V shed 1 base and J shed 3 bases, with 7 bases lying between them. CDR3 sequence (DNA): TGTGCCAGCAGCTTAGGGACAGACAATCAGCCCCAGCATTTT. Translating it yields CASSLGTDNQPQHF.

The chain uses TRBV30 and TRBJ1-2; TRBD1 matches 11 bases. After removal of 1 base from V and 0 bases from J, the junction contained 10 bases not matched to a gene. CDR3 size: 18 residues. Looked up from germline, CDR1 is GTSNPN and CDR2 is SVGIG (reference sequence). Written as DNA, the CDR3 is TGTGCCTGGAGTGACGGACAGGGGGCCCTCTCAGCTAACTATGGCTACACCTTC. The encoded protein is CAWSDGQGALSANYGYTF.